This T cell receptor beta chain was recovered during a study of HIV-infected patients and healthy controls. Broader study findings: In healthy controls, MAIT alpha CDR3s were common; in HIV+ repertoires, severely depleted. Slight age and sex differences between study cohorts did not explain the diversity differences.

Germline loops: CDR1 MDHEN, CDR2 SYDVKM. The length of the CDR3 is 15 residues. Antiretroviral therapy had run roughly three months, about 14 weeks, before follow-up blood collection. All unsorted peripheral T cells were captured because whole blood was used without fractionation. People with immunomodulatory therapy, recent vaccination or treatment interruptions were not enrolled. This clonotype ranks as medium-sized. The antigen is unknown. cDNA was made from roughly 470 ng RNA using alpha and beta constant primers. Alpha and beta chain libraries were made separately by chain-specific third strand synthesis with multiplexing indices. In TCRdb, the 5' RACE reads were re-called with MiXCR into one record per CDR3 protein. The sample gives under 5,000 distinct CDR3 sequences, roughly 5% of which show up once; around a third is in the top ten.

The gene calls are TRBV28 and TRBJ2-1; 12 positions match TRBD2. Source: blood, taken during antiretroviral therapy. The TCR was taken from an adult with HIV infection. CDR3 region: CGASGRGSSYNEQFF. The CDR3 bases are TGTGGAGCTAGCGGGAGGGGAAGCTCCTACAATGAGCAGTTCTTC.